These 30 T cell receptor beta chains were sequenced from one sample in a study of shared T cell receptors in the human thymus. The data were produced by immunoSEQ multiplex PCR, yet TCRdb's version contains in-frame clones alone and is incomplete. The data hold hundreds of thousands of clones, with around 87% observed a single time. These data are also associated with another study on human thymus T cells.

Sequencing was performed on thymocytes. The source is a boy under two years old with a congenital heart defect.

The chain uses TRBV27 and TRBJ1-5; 7 bases fit TRBD1. J gave up 3 bases and V 7 bases, and 9 bases lay outside the gene matches. This CDR3 region has 15 residues. In germline, CDR1 is MNHEY, CDR2 SMNVEV (reference sequence). Here the CDR3 DNA reads TGTGCCAGCATCTCCCAGGGGGAACACAATCAGCCCCAGCATTTT. This sequence encodes CASISQGEHNQPQHF.

The chain couples TRBV19 to TRBJ2-7; D possibly corresponds to TRBD1 (6 bases). The CDR3 is made up of 15 amino acids. V lost 4 bases, J lost 2 bases, and 15 bases lay in between. In germline, CDR1 is LNHDA, CDR2 SQIVND (reference sequence). CDR3 in DNA: TGTGCCAGTAGTAAGGGAAACAGGGACACCTACGAGCAGTACTTC. It is translated as CASSKGNRDTYEQYF.

The gene calls are TRBV2 and TRBJ2-1; D might be TRBD2 (5 bases). Germline lookup yields CDR1 SNHLY and CDR2 FYNNEI. The CDR3 spans 16 residues. Trimming took off 4 bases at V and 3 bases at J, with 16 bases between the two ends. CDR3 residues: CASSGRSSWGYNEQFF. In DNA form, the CDR3 reads TGTGCCAGCAGTGGAAGATCTAGCTGGGGCTACAATGAGCAGTTCTTC.

This chain links TRBV30 with TRBJ2-7, with D possibly matching TRBD1 (6 bases). This CDR3 comprises 13 residues. V was pared by 5 bases and J by 7 bases, with 18 bases between. Per germline, CDR1 GTSNPN and CDR2 SVGIG (reference sequence). CDR3 in amino acids: CAWEADRGLEQYF. CDR3 bases: TGTGCCTGGGAGGCGGACAGAGGGCTGGAGCAGTACTTC.

The chain has TRBV28 and TRBJ2-3; the D is unclear. The germline V gene encodes CDR1 MDHEN and CDR2 SYDVKM. V lost 2 bases and J 0 bases, leaving 3 bases between the germline ends. The CDR3 has 13 amino acids. CDR3 in amino acids: CASSLGSTDTQYF. In nucleotides, the CDR3 is TGTGCCAGCAGTTTAGGCAGCACAGATACGCAGTATTTT.

This CDR3 is CASSWPRRGKNNSYEQYF. CDR3 bases: TGTGCCAGCAGTTGGCCCAGAAGGGGAAAAAACAACTCCTACGAGCAGTACTTC. The chain has TRBV27 and TRBJ2-7; D may be TRBD1 (5 bases). The length of the CDR3 is 18 residues. Germline lookup yields CDR1 MNHEY and CDR2 SMNVEV (reference sequence). V lost 4 bases to trimming and J lost 0 bases, with 22 bases between them.

V gene TRBV9 combines with J gene TRBJ1-1; 7 bases match TRBD1. Germline CDR1 and CDR2: SGDLS and YYNGEE. CDR3 size: 15 residues. J lost 1 base, V lost 3 bases, and 6 bases had no gene match. The CDR3 DNA sequence: TGTGCCAGCAGCGCAGTGGGACAGCCGAACACTGAAGCTTTCTTT. This translates into CASSAVGQPNTEAFF.

The rearrangement joins TRBV9 to TRBJ2-5; 13 nucleotides match TRBD2. There are 17 residues in the CDR3. Trimming took 5 bases from V and 2 from J; bases not matched to a gene: 9. The germline V gene has CDR1 SGDLS and CDR2 YYNGEE. The CDR3: CASSTSGRAGGQETQYF. CDR3 in DNA: TGTGCCAGCAGTACTAGCGGGAGGGCCGGCGGGCAAGAGACCCAGTACTTC.

The chain couples TRBV30 to TRBJ2-1; a weak D match, TRBD2 (5 bases). Trimming took off 6 bases at V and 0 bases at J, with 12 bases between the two ends. Germline V lookup: CDR1 GTSNPN, CDR2 SVGIG (reference sequence). This CDR3 has 14 residues. The CDR3 DNA sequence: TGTGCCTGCCATAGCGATAGCTCCTACAATGAGCAGTTCTTC. Translated, it gives CACHSDSSYNEQFF. Supplemented by reference TRBV30 and TRBJ2-1, the full variable domain reads SQTIHQWPATLVQPVGSPLSLECTVEGTSNPNLYWYRQAAGRGLQLLFYSVGIGQISSEVPQNLSASRPQDRQFILSSKKLLLSDSGFYLCACHSDSSYNEQFFGPGTRLTVL.

The rearrangement joins TRBV19 to TRBJ2-2; tentative D call: TRBD1 (5 bases). V gave up 3 bases and J gave up 3 bases, with 11 bases separating them. Per germline, CDR1 LNHDA and CDR2 SQIVND (reference sequence). This CDR3 has 15 amino acids. The CDR3 DNA reads as TGTGCCAGTAGTATGGTCAGGGTGGACACCGGGGAGCTGTTTTTT. Translation: CASSMVRVDTGELFF.

The DNA of the CDR3 is TGTGCCAGTAGTATGGGACTAGCGAGGGAGCAGTACTTC. This translates into CASSMGLAREQYF. The chain is built from TRBV19 and TRBJ2-7, with TRBD2 identical over 10 bases. The V gene end was trimmed by 3 bases and the J gene end by 7 bases; junction bases not matched to a gene: 3. This CDR3 is built from 13 residues. Looked up from germline, CDR1 is LNHDA and CDR2 is SQIVND (reference sequence).

The V gene is TRBV28, the J gene TRBJ2-1, with TRBD2 as a possible D gene (5 bases). The germline V and J ends were trimmed by 6 bases and 12 bases, with 18 bases remaining between them. The CDR3 runs to 13 residues. Germline V gives CDR1 MDHEN, CDR2 SYDVKM. The CDR3 loop is CASREGPGMGQFF. Here the CDR3 DNA reads TGTGCCAGCAGAGAGGGCCCCGGCATGGGGCAGTTCTTC. The whole variable domain, filled in from reference TRBV28 and TRBJ2-1, reads DVKVTQSSRYLVKRTGEKVFLECVQDMDHENMFWYRQDPGLGLRLIYFSYDVKMKEKGDIPEGYSVSREKKERFSLILESASTNQTSMYLCASREGPGMGQFFGPGTRLTVL.

V usage is TRBV11-2 and J usage is TRBJ2-2; D may be TRBD1 (5 bases). V was shortened by 6 bases and J by 6 bases, with 14 bases between the two germline ends. The CDR3 runs to 14 residues. Germline loops: CDR1 SGHAT, CDR2 FQNNGV. Written as DNA, the CDR3 is TGTGCCAGCAGTTCCCAGGGTATCGCCGGGGAGCTGTTTTTT. Amino acids: CASSSQGIAGELFF.

The chain uses TRBV5-1 and TRBJ2-5, with a possible D match to TRBD2 (6 bases). Trimming pared 4 bases from V and 3 bases from J, leaving 19 bases between. Germline assignment: CDR1 SGHRS and CDR2 YFSETQ. This CDR3 is built from 16 residues. Here the CDR3 reads CASSLVGGELEETQYF. CDR3 in DNA: TGCGCCAGCAGCCTGGTGGGGGGTGAGCTAGAAGAGACCCAGTACTTC.

The genes are TRBV11-2 and TRBJ2-3, with 7 nucleotides matching TRBD2. V lost 1 base to trimming and J lost 6 bases; unmatched junction nucleotides: 13. Germline lookup yields CDR1 SGHAT and CDR2 FQNNGV. This CDR3 has 17 amino acids. CDR3 protein: CASSLGGGGRGPDTQYF. The CDR3 nucleotides are TGTGCCAGCAGCTTAGGCGGTGGCGGGAGAGGGCCCGATACGCAGTATTTT.

V usage is TRBV15 and J usage is TRBJ2-7, with 8 positions matching TRBD1. Germline CDR1 is LNHNV and CDR2 is YYDKDF (reference sequence). The V and J ends lost 5 bases and 0 bases, in that order; junction bases with no gene match: 6. There are 15 residues in the CDR3. The CDR3 loop reads CATSVLDRASYEQYF. The CDR3 DNA sequence: TGTGCCACCAGCGTCTTGGACAGGGCCTCCTACGAGCAGTACTTC.

The V gene is TRBV7-9, the J gene TRBJ2-7, with D possibly matching TRBD1 (6 bases). V gave up 2 bases and J gave up 1 base, with 9 bases separating them. Germline loops: CDR1 SEHNR, CDR2 FQNEAQ (reference sequence). The CDR3 loop spans 14 amino acids. For the CDR3, the DNA is TGTGCCAGCAGCTTAATCGGGACATCCTACGAGCAGTACTTC. Translation gives CASSLIGTSYEQYF.

The chain recombines TRBV7-9 with TRBJ1-3; D is unclear. CDR3 length: 15 residues. V dropped 5 bases and J dropped 2 bases, with 13 bases sitting between them. The germline V gene has CDR1 SEHNR and CDR2 FQNEAQ (reference sequence). This chain's CDR3 is CASSQRGPTGNTIYF. CDR3 coding DNA: TGTGCCAGCAGCCAGAGAGGGCCAACTGGAAACACCATATATTTT.

This chain links TRBV6-4 with TRBJ2-1; D remains unclear. Germline V gene lookup returns CDR1 MRHNA and CDR2 SNTAGT. CDR3 length: 15 amino acids. Trimming removed 0 bases from V and 2 bases from J, with 8 bases in between. The CDR3 DNA reads TGTGCCAGCAGTGACTCTGGAGCGACCTACAATGAGCAGTTCTTC. Protein product: CASSDSGATYNEQFF.

Here the CDR3 DNA reads TGTGCCAGCAGACGACTAGCGGGTCCTCGAGAGCAGTACTTC. Encoded protein: CASRRLAGPREQYF. The rearrangement uses TRBV2 and TRBJ2-7; 10 nucleotides align to TRBD2. The CDR3 extends over 14 amino acids. The trim removed 6 bases at V and 7 bases at J, leaving 9 bases unmatched. Per germline, CDR1 SNHLY and CDR2 FYNNEI.

The V gene is TRBV5-6, the J gene TRBJ1-2; 8 bases match TRBD1. Germline CDR1 and CDR2: SGHDT and YYEEEE. The J segment lost 6 bases and the V segment lost 3 bases, leaving 7 bases of the junction unmatched. The CDR3 sequence is 14 residues long. The CDR3 reads CASSYYEDRDGYTF. CDR3 sequence (DNA): TGTGCCAGCAGCTACTACGAGGACAGGGATGGCTACACCTTC.

The gene calls are TRBV7-6 and TRBJ2-7; 14 bases align to TRBD2. The germline V gene has CDR1 SGHVS and CDR2 FNYEAQ. Trimming cost V 4 bases and J 6 bases; bases outside gene matches: 14. The CDR3 runs 18 residues. The CDR3 bases are TGTGCCAGCAGCTCTCCTCGGGGACTAGCGGGAGCGGTAGGCGAGCAGTACTTC. Its translation is CASSSPRGLAGAVGEQYF.

The chain employs TRBV16 and TRBJ1-2; 7 nucleotides align to TRBD1. V trimming: 0 bases; J trimming: 4 bases; junction bases outside the gene matches: 8. Looked up from germline, CDR1 is KGHSY and CDR2 is FQNENV. CDR3 length: 16 residues. CDR3 sequence reads: CASSQSPDRVLYGYTF. CDR3 coding DNA: TGTGCCAGCAGCCAATCCCCTGACAGGGTCCTCTATGGCTACACCTTC.

The rearrangement links TRBV30 to TRBJ1-5; D not resolved. The germline gives CDR1 GTSNPN, CDR2 SVGIG (reference sequence). Trimming shortened V by 2 bases and J by 6 bases, and 17 bases separated the two germline ends. The CDR3 covers 15 residues. The CDR3 DNA sequence: TGTGCCTGGAGTCCGGGGAGAGGCCCCATTCAGCCCCAGCATTTT. Translated, it gives CAWSPGRGPIQPQHF.

The chain uses TRBV6-5 and TRBJ2-2; D is unresolved. Trimming removed 6 bases from V and 4 bases from J, with 9 bases in between. The germline V gene has CDR1 MNHEY and CDR2 SVGAGI. The CDR3 has 13 residues. DNA for the CDR3: TGTGCCAGCAGCCGTATTCCCACCGGGGAGCTGTTTTTT. It encodes CASSRIPTGELFF.

The chain uses TRBV29-1 and TRBJ2-7; D is unresolved. Germline lookup yields CDR1 SQVTM and CDR2 ANQGSEA. The CDR3 consists of 12 residues. Trimming cost V 6 bases and J 7 bases, with 16 bases left between them. CDR3 loop: CSVQGTAREQYF. The CDR3 nucleotides read TGCAGCGTCCAAGGTACAGCCCGGGAGCAGTACTTC.

This chain links TRBV7-8 with TRBJ2-1, with 11 bases lining up with TRBD2. Looked up from germline, CDR1 is SGHVS and CDR2 is FQNEAQ. The length of the CDR3 is 19 residues. With V trimmed by 5 bases and J by 2 bases, 14 bases remained unmatched. The CDR3 reads CASSLTTSGSRYPYNEQFF. The CDR3 nucleotides are TGTGCCAGCAGCCTAACTACTAGCGGGAGTAGGTACCCCTACAATGAGCAGTTCTTC.

This chain links TRBV7-7 with TRBJ2-2, with 14 bases lining up with TRBD2. CDR1 SSHAT and CDR2 FNYEAQ come from the germline V gene (reference sequence). CDR3 length equals 19 residues. The trim removed 3 bases at V and 2 bases at J, leaving 8 bases unmatched. The CDR3 nucleotides read TGTGCCAGCAGCTTGGGGACTAGCGGGAGTGTGGTTAACACCGGGGAGCTGTTTTTT. Its translation: CASSLGTSGSVVNTGELFF.

CDR3 residues: CACKALTSLTPEYDEQFF. The CDR3 nucleotides read TGTGCCTGCAAAGCCTTGACTAGCCTCACGCCAGAATACGATGAGCAGTTCTTC. V usage is TRBV30 and J usage is TRBJ2-1, with TRBD2 matching 7 bases. Germline assignment: CDR1 GTSNPN and CDR2 SVGIG (reference sequence). CDR3 size: 18 residues. V lost 6 bases and J lost 8; bases outside the gene matches: 25.

The chain carries TRBV5-1 and TRBJ2-4; possibly TRBD2 for D (5 bases). The CDR3 runs 15 residues. In germline, CDR1 is SGHRS, CDR2 YFSETQ. Trimming shortened V by 4 bases and J by 3 bases, and 14 bases separated the two germline ends. DNA for the CDR3: TGCGCCAGCAGCCTCGGAGAGGGATACAAAAACATTCAGTACTTC. This codes for CASSLGEGYKNIQYF.